The clone carrying this TCR beta chain was recorded many times. The data were obtained in a study of human T cells and chemical hapten exposure. Study summary: A patient group, mainly female, showed alopecia areata, totalis or universalis.

In the original processing: A per-sample median of around 100,000 TCRs was observed, with a range of about 20,000 to 690,600. TCRdb reprocessed the RACE reads with MiXCR, giving one entry per CDR3 protein. None of the V and J calls come from the authors' own analysis; TCRdb made them. The sample has some 400,000 distinct CDR3 sequences; approximately 5.1% are singletons. Looked up from germline, CDR1 is DFQATT and CDR2 is SNEGSKA (reference sequence). The CDR3 covers 16 residues. V dropped 3 bases and J dropped 5; count of bases not matched to a gene: 12. Time point noted: pre-sensitization, week 0. Stated treatment: therapeutic diphenylcyclopropenone sensitization with weekly scalp DPC. Phlebotomy was performed prior to application of every patch test. Donation of samples came from alopecia patients who were 18 to 70 years old and suitable for DPC.

The receptor's source is a woman aged 45-60 years with alopecia areata. Some clones in this sample may be carry-over from other donors' samples. The material sequenced was whole blood, taken in connection with sensitization to the hapten diphenylcyclopropenone (DPC). V usage is TRBV20-1 and J usage is TRBJ2-3; 9 bases are a match to TRBD2. This CDR3 reads CSAREDRTSDKDTQYF. The CDR3, as DNA: TGCAGTGCTAGGGAGGATCGGACTAGCGATAAAGATACGCAGTATTTT.